One sample yielded the 24 T cell receptor beta chains listed below, sequenced in a study of blood T cell repertoires in COVID-19. Sequencing used immunoSEQ multiplex PCR; TCRdb keeps in-frame clones, though not all of them. The data hold 95,000 to 100,000 clones, with 75% to 85% observed a single time. The sequenced sample consisted of peripheral blood. These receptor sequences come from a woman aged 80 or older with active or convalescent COVID-19.

This clone was seen a few times. The rearrangement uses TRBV2 and TRBJ1-5; no clear D gene. Trimming stripped 6 bases from V and 4 bases from J, with 16 bases between. Germline CDR1 and CDR2: SNHLY and FYNNEI. The CDR3 covers 15 residues. The CDR3 sequence is CASRRLGSGNQPQHF. The CDR3 DNA reads as TGTGCCAGCAGACGTTTGGGTTCCGGGAATCAGCCCCAGCATTTT. The full variable domain, completed using reference TRBV2 and TRBJ1-5, is EPEVTQTPSHQVTQMGQEVILRCVPISNHLYFYWYRQILGQKVEFLVSFYNNEISEKSEIFDDQFSVERPDGSNFTLKIRSTKLEDSAMYFCASRRLGSGNQPQHFGDGTRLSIL.

This chain links TRBV20-1 with TRBJ2-1; D is ambiguous. The V and J ends lost 2 bases and 6 bases respectively, with 5 bases between them. The length of the CDR3 is 11 residues. CDR1 and CDR2 (germline): DFQATT, SNEGSKA (reference sequence). The CDR3 sequence: CSARYINEQFF. The CDR3 region has the DNA TGCAGTGCTAGATACATCAATGAGCAGTTCTTC.

V gene TRBV5-6 combines with J gene TRBJ1-1, with TRBD1 matching 9 bases. The ends lost 2 bases at V and 1 base at J; junction bases unmatched: 3. Germline CDR1 reads SGHDT; CDR2 reads YYEEEE. This CDR3 is 15 amino acids long. CDR3: CASSFVDRGNTEAFF. The CDR3 coding sequence is TGTGCCAGCAGCTTCGTGGACAGGGGGAACACTGAAGCTTTCTTT.

The V and J genes are TRBV6-1 and TRBJ1-2; 9 nucleotides match TRBD1. The germline gives CDR1 MNHNS, CDR2 SASEGT. After removal of 4 bases from V and 2 bases from J, the junction contained 8 bases not matched to a gene. The CDR3 spans 16 residues. The CDR3 nucleotides read TGTGCCAGCAGTGTGGGGAACAGGGGGCCCAACTATGGCTACACCTTC. This translates into CASSVGNRGPNYGYTF.

Here the CDR3 reads CASSPSGTGRGYAFYEQYF. The CDR3 nucleotides read TGTGCCAGCAGTCCCTCCGGGACAGGGAGGGGGTATGCCTTTTACGAGCAGTACTTC. This chain joins TRBV28 and TRBJ2-7; 9 nucleotides line up with TRBD1. The CDR3 length is 19 residues. Germline CDR1 reads MDHEN; CDR2 reads SYDVKM. Trimming cost V 5 bases and J 4 bases; bases outside gene matches: 21.

The V and J genes are TRBV2 and TRBJ1-5; 12 bases map to TRBD1. The CDR3 has 19 residues. J gave up 1 base and V 6 bases, and 13 bases lay outside the gene matches. CDR1 and CDR2 from the germline V gene are SNHLY and FYNNEI. The CDR3 loop is CASRAPGTGGIGSNQPQHF. The DNA of the CDR3 is TGTGCCAGCAGGGCACCCGGGACAGGGGGCATAGGGAGCAATCAGCCCCAGCATTTT.

This clone occurred once. V and J are TRBV29-1 and TRBJ2-3, with TRBD1 matching 8 bases. The J segment lost 2 bases and the V segment lost 7 bases, leaving 8 bases of the junction unmatched. This CDR3 has 14 residues. Germline CDR1 is SQVTM and CDR2 is ANQGSEA. The CDR3 spells CSEGQGANTDTQYF. The DNA for the CDR3 is TGCAGCGAGGGTCAGGGGGCCAACACAGATACGCAGTATTTT.

The V call is TRBV2, the J call TRBJ1-5; TRBD1 matches at 9 bases. CDR3 size: 13 residues. From germline, CDR1 is SNHLY and CDR2 FYNNEI. V lost 8 bases, J lost 4 bases, and 3 bases stayed unmatched. CDR3 sequence (DNA): TGTGCCAGCGCCGGGACAGGGAATCAGCCCCAGCATTTT. Protein: CASAGTGNQPQHF.

The chain joins TRBV7-9 to TRBJ2-3; the match to TRBD2 covers 7 bases. Trimming removed 3 bases from V and 4 bases from J; junction bases left unmatched: 7. The CDR3 runs 15 residues. The germline V gene encodes CDR1 SEHNR and CDR2 FQNEAQ (reference sequence). CDR3 loop: CASSFVLGGADTQYF. DNA for the CDR3: TGTGCCAGCAGCTTTGTTCTGGGGGGGGCAGATACGCAGTATTTT.

This clone was detected only a few times. CDR3: CASSPGTFSYEQYF. CDR3 DNA sequence: TGTGCCAGCTCTCCTGGGACATTTTCCTACGAGCAGTACTTC. The chain uses TRBV18 and TRBJ2-7, with a possible D match to TRBD1 (6 bases). CDR1 is KGHSH and CDR2 is LQKENI in the germline V gene. V lost 6 bases and J lost 1, with 13 bases in between. The CDR3 sequence is 14 residues long.

The V and J genes are TRBV27 and TRBJ2-1; perhaps TRBD2 as D (6 bases). Trimming took 5 bases from V and 8 from J, leaving 22 bases between them. The CDR3 extends over 16 amino acids. CDR1 MNHEY and CDR2 SMNVEV come from the germline V gene (reference sequence). The CDR3 spells CASSPFSLAVRDEQFF. DNA of the CDR3: TGTGCCAGCAGTCCCTTCTCATTAGCGGTTAGGGATGAGCAGTTCTTC.

The chain combines TRBV19 with TRBJ1-2; 8 nucleotides align to TRBD1. Per the germline V gene, CDR1 is LNHDA and CDR2 is SQIVND (reference sequence). The CDR3 is made up of 13 amino acids. Trimming took 6 bases from V and 4 from J; bases not matched to a gene: 4. The CDR3 DNA sequence: TGTGCCAGTAGAACCCAGGGGGCCTATGGCTACACCTTC. Amino acids: CASRTQGAYGYTF.

The genes are TRBV18 and TRBJ1-3; D unclear. Germline V gene lookup returns CDR1 KGHSH and CDR2 LQKENI. The CDR3 loop spans 16 amino acids. The V gene lost 3 bases and the J gene lost 0 bases, with 12 bases spanning the gap. DNA of the CDR3: TGTGCCAGCTCACCGGGGAGGACGAGCTCTGGAAACACCATATATTTT. Amino acids: CASSPGRTSSGNTIYF.

This chain joins TRBV28 and TRBJ1-3; D remains ambiguous. Trimming left V 6 bases short and J 0 bases short, with 18 bases between. CDR1 is MDHEN and CDR2 is SYDVKM in the germline V gene. This CDR3 region has 17 residues. In DNA form, the CDR3 reads TGTGCCAGCAGCCCATCTGGCAGGACTCCCTCTGGAAACACCATATATTTT. Its translation: CASSPSGRTPSGNTIYF.

This chain joins TRBV5-4 and TRBJ2-7; TRBD2 agrees at 12 bases. CDR1 and CDR2 from the germline V gene are SGHNT and YYREEE (reference sequence). The CDR3 extends over 15 amino acids. V lost 4 bases to trimming and J lost 4 bases; unmatched junction nucleotides: 6. For the CDR3, the DNA is TGTGCCAGCAGCACAGGGACTAGCGGGTTTTACGAGCAGTACTTC. It is translated as CASSTGTSGFYEQYF.

This rearrangement joins TRBV2 to TRBJ1-5; unclear D gene. V was trimmed by 8 bases and J by 3 bases, leaving 8 bases between them. Germline CDR1 reads SNHLY; CDR2 reads FYNNEI. The CDR3 consists of 12 residues. The CDR3 DNA follows: TGTGCCAGCCAAATGGCCAATCAGCCCCAGCATTTT. It is translated as CASQMANQPQHF.

This clone was seen once. V usage is TRBV6-2 or TRBV6-3 and J usage is TRBJ1-1; 11 bases map to TRBD1. Per the germline V gene, CDR1 is MNHEY and CDR2 is SVGEGT. This CDR3 is built from 14 residues. Trimming removed 2 bases from V and 10 bases from J; junction bases left unmatched: 6. CDR3 amino acids: CASSYPDRGRGAFF. The CDR3 DNA reads as TGTGCCAGCAGTTACCCGGACAGGGGGCGAGGAGCTTTCTTT.

In this sample, this clone turned up once. The V and J genes are TRBV3-1 (or the pseudogene TRBV3-2) and TRBJ2-7; TRBD2 agrees at 8 bases. V was clipped by 5 bases and J by 0 bases; unmatched bases: 9. This CDR3 region has 16 residues. Germline V gene lookup returns CDR1 LGHDT and CDR2 YNNKEL (reference sequence). Here the CDR3 reads CASSYGLAPSSYEQYF. Here the CDR3 DNA reads TGTGCCAGCAGCTATGGACTAGCACCCTCCTCCTACGAGCAGTACTTC.

With respect to this clone: The junction departs from germline at one end; a sequencing error may be responsible. The gene calls are TRBV5-1 and TRBJ1-4, with D possibly being TRBD1 (6 bases). The CDR3 consists of 17 residues. In germline, CDR1 is SGHRS, CDR2 YFSETQ. The CDR3 DNA reads as TGTGCCAGCAGCTTGGAGCCTCGGGGACAAGGAAATGAAAAACTGTTTTTT. It codes for CASSLEPRGQGNEKLFF.

This clone turned up a few times. V and J are TRBV2 and TRBJ1-3, with D possibly matching TRBD1 (6 bases). V shed 3 bases and J shed 0 bases, with 12 bases lying between them. CDR3 length equals 16 residues. Germline V gives CDR1 SNHLY, CDR2 FYNNEI. The CDR3 is CASSDSGTHSGNTIYF. CDR3 DNA sequence: TGTGCCAGCAGTGATAGTGGGACACACTCTGGAAACACCATATATTTT. Complete variable domain (other parts from reference TRBV2 and TRBJ1-3): EPEVTQTPSHQVTQMGQEVILRCVPISNHLYFYWYRQILGQKVEFLVSFYNNEISEKSEIFDDQFSVERPDGSNFTLKIRSTKLEDSAMYFCASSDSGTHSGNTIYFGEGSWLTVV.

This clone was seen a handful of times. An end of the junction does not agree with germline; a read error may underlie this. The genes are TRBV5-1 and TRBJ2-7; maybe TRBD1 (5 bases). The CDR3 loop spans 14 amino acids. Germline CDR1 SGHRS, CDR2 YFSETQ. CDR3: CASSPASQGREQYF. CDR3 DNA sequence: TGTGCCAGCAGCCCGGCATCTCAGGGTCGCGAGCAGTACTTC.

The V gene is TRBV6-5, the J gene TRBJ2-7, with 13 bases matching TRBD2. Germline assignment: CDR1 MNHEY and CDR2 SVGAGI. CDR3 length equals 15 residues. V lost 8 bases, J lost 5 bases, and 9 bases stayed unmatched. The CDR3 sequence is CASHKLAGGNDEQYF. The DNA of the CDR3 is TGTGCCAGCCACAAACTAGCGGGAGGGAATGACGAGCAGTACTTC.

The rearrangement uses TRBV9 and TRBJ2-5; no clear D gene. The CDR3 is 13 residues long. The germline CDR1 and CDR2 sequences are SGDLS and YYNGEE. Trimming stripped 4 bases from V and 5 bases from J, with 12 bases between. CDR3 amino acids: CASSLTGVETQYF. The CDR3, as DNA: TGTGCCAGCAGCCTGACTGGAGTGGAGACCCAGTACTTC.

This chain connects TRBV7-8 to TRBJ2-1; 9 bases are a match to TRBD2. The germline CDR1 and CDR2 sequences are SGHVS and FQNEAQ. Trimming removed 1 base from V and 8 bases from J; junction bases left unmatched: 9. CDR3 length equals 16 residues. The CDR3 here is CASSLEGSGSMYEQFF. As DNA, the CDR3 is TGTGCCAGCAGCTTAGAGGGTAGCGGGAGTATGTATGAGCAGTTCTTC.